The 10 T cell receptor beta chains listed next were all sequenced from one sample in a study of blood T cell repertoires in COVID-19. TCRdb's copy holds only in-frame clones and misses some; the assay was immunoSEQ multiplex PCR. The sample gives 150,000 to 200,000 clones, approximately 80% of which show up once; 5% to 6% is in the top ten. The source material was PBMCs or T cells enriched from blood (not recorded which). The source is a middle-aged man who had recovered from COVID-19.

The rearrangement uses TRBV3-1 (or the pseudogene TRBV3-2) and TRBJ1-2; D is undetermined. The CDR3 sequence is 13 residues long. Per the germline V gene, CDR1 is LGHDT and CDR2 is YNNKEL (reference sequence). Trimming pared 0 bases from V and 4 bases from J, leaving 6 bases between. The CDR3 loop reads CASSQDGLYGYTF. The DNA for the CDR3 is TGTGCCAGCAGCCAAGATGGCCTCTATGGCTACACCTTC.

This clone was observed once. The chain has TRBV5-5 and TRBJ1-1, with a weak D call TRBD1 (6 bases). V gave up 4 bases and J gave up 1 base, with 14 bases separating them. Germline CDR1 reads SGHKS; CDR2 reads YYEKEE (reference sequence). This CDR3 is built from 15 residues. CDR3 in amino acids: CASSRSPGANTEAFF. The CDR3 DNA sequence: TGTGCCAGCAGCCGTTCCCCAGGGGCGAACACTGAAGCTTTCTTT. Based on the CDR3 plus reference TRBV5-5 and TRBJ1-1, the full variable domain is DAGVTQSPTHLIKTRGQQVTLRCSPISGHKSVSWYQQVLGQGPQFIFQYYEKEERGRGNFPDRFSARQFPNYSSELNVNALLLGDSALYLCASSRSPGANTEAFFGQGTRLTVV.

V gene TRBV19 combines with J gene TRBJ2-1; 10 bases are shared with TRBD1. This CDR3 region has 14 residues. With 5 bases clipped from V and 7 bases from J, the junction kept 5 bases outside the gene matches. Per germline, CDR1 LNHDA and CDR2 SQIVND (reference sequence). This CDR3 reads CASSHRDRGNEQFF. CDR3 DNA: TGTGCCAGTAGTCACCGGGACAGGGGAAATGAGCAGTTCTTC.

The table lists this clone with a count of one. The gene calls are TRBV5-6 and TRBJ1-5, with unresolved D. CDR1 is SGHDT and CDR2 is YYEEEE in the germline V gene. The V end lost 0 bases, the J end lost 6 bases, and 16 bases lay between the germline ends. The CDR3 is 16 residues long. CDR3 bases: TGTGCCAGCAGCTTGGCCGTAGCGGGGAATAGTCAGCCCCAGCATTTT. Its translation: CASSLAVAGNSQPQHF.

The chain employs TRBV7-9 and TRBJ1-4, with a tentative D call TRBD1 (5 bases). The CDR3 is 14 amino acids. V lost 7 bases, J lost 5 bases, and 14 bases lay in between. Germline V gene lookup returns CDR1 SEHNR and CDR2 FQNEAQ (reference sequence). The CDR3 DNA is TGTGCCAGCAACGGCGTTGGGGCAAATGAAAAACTGTTTTTT. Residues: CASNGVGANEKLFF.

This clone was detected once. The V and J genes are TRBV15 and TRBJ1-1; 8 nucleotides line up with TRBD1. Trimming took 0 bases from V and 5 from J; bases not matched to a gene: 5. CDR3 size: 15 residues. CDR1 is LNHNV and CDR2 is YYDKDF in the germline V gene (reference sequence). The CDR3 coding sequence is TGTGCCACCAGCAGAGATCAGGGGGCAGTGACTGAAGCTTTCTTT. Protein: CATSRDQGAVTEAFF.

This chain joins TRBV30 and TRBJ1-1; TRBD1 agrees at 9 bases. Trimming removed 0 bases from V and 4 bases from J; junction bases left unmatched: 3. The CDR3 extends over 14 amino acids. Germline V gene lookup returns CDR1 GTSNPN and CDR2 SVGIG (reference sequence). In nucleotides, the CDR3 is TGTGCCTGGAGTGTTCGGGACAGGGTCACTGAAGCTTTCTTT. This gives the protein CAWSVRDRVTEAFF. Full variable domain (remainder filled in from reference TRBV30 and TRBJ1-1): SQTIHQWPATLVQPVGSPLSLECTVEGTSNPNLYWYRQAAGRGLQLLFYSVGIGQISSEVPQNLSASRPQDRQFILSSKKLLLSDSGFYLCAWSVRDRVTEAFFGQGTRLTVV.

The chain recombines TRBV30 with TRBJ1-2; no definite D call. The CDR3 consists of 17 residues. Germline CDR1 and CDR2: GTSNPN and SVGIG (reference sequence). V dropped 1 base and J dropped 2 bases, with 20 bases sitting between them. This chain's CDR3 is CAWSGRGGDQRNYGYTF. CDR3 DNA sequence: TGTGCCTGGAGTGGTCGCGGAGGAGACCAGAGGAACTATGGCTACACCTTC.

V gene TRBV6-5 combines with J gene TRBJ2-5, with D perhaps TRBD1 (5 bases). Germline CDR1 is MNHEY and CDR2 is SVGAGI. This CDR3 spans 13 amino acids. V dropped 5 bases and J dropped 5 bases, with 12 bases sitting between them. The CDR3: CASSRSGLETQYF. CDR3 coding DNA: TGTGCCAGCAGTCGTTCAGGGCTCGAGACCCAGTACTTC.

This sequence joins TRBV14 and TRBJ1-3; no clear D. CDR3 length: 14 amino acids. Trimming removed 4 bases from V and 0 bases from J, with 7 bases in between. Germline V gives CDR1 SGHDN, CDR2 FVKESK. CDR3 nucleotides: TGTGCCAGCAGCCTAAGAGCCTCTGGAAACACCATATATTTT. This translates into CASSLRASGNTIYF.